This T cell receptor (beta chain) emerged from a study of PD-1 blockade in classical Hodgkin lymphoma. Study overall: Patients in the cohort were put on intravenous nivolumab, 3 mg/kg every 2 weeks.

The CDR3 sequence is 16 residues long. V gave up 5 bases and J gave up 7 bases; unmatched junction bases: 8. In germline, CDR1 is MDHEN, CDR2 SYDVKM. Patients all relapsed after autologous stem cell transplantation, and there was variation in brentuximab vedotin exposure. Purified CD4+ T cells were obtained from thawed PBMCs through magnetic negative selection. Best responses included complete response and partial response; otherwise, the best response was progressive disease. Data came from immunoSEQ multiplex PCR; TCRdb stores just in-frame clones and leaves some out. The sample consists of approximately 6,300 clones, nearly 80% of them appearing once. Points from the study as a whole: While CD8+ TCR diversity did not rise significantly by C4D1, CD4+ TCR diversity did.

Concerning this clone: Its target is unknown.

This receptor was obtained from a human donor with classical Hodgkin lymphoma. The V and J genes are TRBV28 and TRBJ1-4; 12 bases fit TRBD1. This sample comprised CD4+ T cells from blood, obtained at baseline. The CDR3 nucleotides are TGTGCCAGCAGTCAAGGGACAGGGGGCGCGAGTGAAAAACTGTTTTTT. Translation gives CASSQGTGGASEKLFF.